These 3 T cell receptor beta chains were sequenced from one sample in a study of Graves' ophthalmopathy and Graves' hyperthyroidism. The authors amplified TCR beta CDR3 regions from RNA transcripts. An opening RT-PCR round employed HTBI primers and preceded a second-round multiplex PCR. Each CDR3 protein is one row after TCRdb ran MiXCR on the multiplex PCR reads. This sample yields 650,000 to 800,000 distinct CDR3 sequences, of which just over 40% are seen a single time; over 2.5% belongs to the top ten. The sequencing input was peripheral blood. These receptor sequences come from an adult man with Graves' ophthalmopathy.

The genes are TRBV10-3 and TRBJ2-5, with TRBD2 matching over 11 bases. The closer fit of TRBJ2-1 to the DNA end suggests the J call may be wrong. Germline V lookup: CDR1 ENHRY, CDR2 SYGVKD. The CDR3 has 14 amino acids. The DNA for the CDR3 is TGTGCCATCAAGAGGACTAGCGGGCACAATGAGCAGTTCTTC. It specifies CAIKRTSGHNEQFF.

The sample holds many counts of this clonotype. This chain connects TRBV7-3 to TRBJ1-1; D possibly corresponds to TRBD1 (5 bases). Looked up from germline, CDR1 is SGHTA and CDR2 is FQGTGA. The CDR3 totals 13 residues. Deletions cut 1 base from V and 6 bases from J, with 9 bases between. In nucleotides, the CDR3 is TGTGCCAGCAGCTTAAACCAGGGCGCTGAAGCTTTCTTT. Translation: CASSLNQGAEAFF.

Points on this clonotype: Just one base apart from a much larger clone, this may be a read error. This chain links TRBV20-1 with TRBJ2-7; 13 bases align to TRBD2. Germline values: CDR1 DFQATT, CDR2 SNEGSKA (reference sequence). The length of the CDR3 is 15 residues. The CDR3 spells CSAALAGGTSYEQHF. DNA for the CDR3: TGCAGTGCGGCACTAGCGGGAGGGACCTCCTACGAGCAGCACTTC.